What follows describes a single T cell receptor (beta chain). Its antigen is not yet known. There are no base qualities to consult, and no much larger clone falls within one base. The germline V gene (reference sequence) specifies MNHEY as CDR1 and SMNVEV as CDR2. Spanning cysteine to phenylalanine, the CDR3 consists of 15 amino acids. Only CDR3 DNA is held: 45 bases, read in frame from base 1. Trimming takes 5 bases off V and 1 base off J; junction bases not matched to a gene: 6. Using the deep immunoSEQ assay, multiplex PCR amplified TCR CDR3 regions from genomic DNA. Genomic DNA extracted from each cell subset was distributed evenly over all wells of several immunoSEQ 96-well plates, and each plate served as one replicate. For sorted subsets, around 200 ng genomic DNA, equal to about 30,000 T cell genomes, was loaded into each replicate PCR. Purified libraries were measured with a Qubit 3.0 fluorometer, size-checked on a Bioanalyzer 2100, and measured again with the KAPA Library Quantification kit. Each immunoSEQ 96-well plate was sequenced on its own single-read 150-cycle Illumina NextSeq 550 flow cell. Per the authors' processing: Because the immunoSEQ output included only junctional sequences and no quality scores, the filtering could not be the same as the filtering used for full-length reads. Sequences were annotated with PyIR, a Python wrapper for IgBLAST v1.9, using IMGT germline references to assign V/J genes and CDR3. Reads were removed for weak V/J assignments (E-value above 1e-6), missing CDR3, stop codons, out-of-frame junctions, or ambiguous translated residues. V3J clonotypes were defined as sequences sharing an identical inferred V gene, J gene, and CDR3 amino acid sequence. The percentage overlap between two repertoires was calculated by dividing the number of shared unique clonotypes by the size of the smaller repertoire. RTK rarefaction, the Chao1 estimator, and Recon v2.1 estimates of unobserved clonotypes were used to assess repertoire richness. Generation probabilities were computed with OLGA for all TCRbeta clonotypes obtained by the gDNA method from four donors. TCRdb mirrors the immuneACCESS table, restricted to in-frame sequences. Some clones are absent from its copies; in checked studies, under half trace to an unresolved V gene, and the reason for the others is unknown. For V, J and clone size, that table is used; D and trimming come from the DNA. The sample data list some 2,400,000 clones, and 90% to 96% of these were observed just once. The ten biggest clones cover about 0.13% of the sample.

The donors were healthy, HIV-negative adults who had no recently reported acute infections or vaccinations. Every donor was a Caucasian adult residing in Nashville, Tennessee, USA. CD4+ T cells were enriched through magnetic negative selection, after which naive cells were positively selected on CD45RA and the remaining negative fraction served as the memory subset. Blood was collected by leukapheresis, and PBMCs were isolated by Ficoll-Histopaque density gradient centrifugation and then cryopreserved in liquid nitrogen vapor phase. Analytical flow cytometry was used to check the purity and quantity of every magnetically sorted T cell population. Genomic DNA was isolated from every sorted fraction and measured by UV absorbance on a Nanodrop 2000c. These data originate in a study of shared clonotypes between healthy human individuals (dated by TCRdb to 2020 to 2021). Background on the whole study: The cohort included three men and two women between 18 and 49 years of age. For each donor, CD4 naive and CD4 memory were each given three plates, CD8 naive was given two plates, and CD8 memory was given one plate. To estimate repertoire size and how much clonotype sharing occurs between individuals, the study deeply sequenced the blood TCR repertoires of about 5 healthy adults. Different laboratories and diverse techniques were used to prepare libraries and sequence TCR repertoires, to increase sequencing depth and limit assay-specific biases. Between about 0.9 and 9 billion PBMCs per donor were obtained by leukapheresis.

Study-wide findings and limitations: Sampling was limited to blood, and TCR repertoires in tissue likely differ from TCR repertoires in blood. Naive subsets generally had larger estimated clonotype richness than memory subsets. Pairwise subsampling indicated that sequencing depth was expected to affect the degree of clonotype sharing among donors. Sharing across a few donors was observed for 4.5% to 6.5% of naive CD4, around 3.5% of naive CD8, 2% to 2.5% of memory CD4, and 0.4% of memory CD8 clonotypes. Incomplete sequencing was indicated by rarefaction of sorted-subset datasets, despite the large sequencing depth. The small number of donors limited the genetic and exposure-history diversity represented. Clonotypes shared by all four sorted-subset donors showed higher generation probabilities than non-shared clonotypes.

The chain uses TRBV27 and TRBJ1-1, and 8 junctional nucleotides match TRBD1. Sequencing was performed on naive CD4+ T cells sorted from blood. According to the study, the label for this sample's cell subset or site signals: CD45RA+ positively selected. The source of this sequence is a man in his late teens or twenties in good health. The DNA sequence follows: TGTGCCAGCAGTCCCCAGACAGGGGCGAACACTGAAGCTTTCTTT. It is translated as CASSPQTGANTEAFF.